One sample yielded the 10 T cell receptor beta chains listed below, sequenced in a study of brain metastases from non-small cell lung cancer. Repertoires were generated with immunoSEQ multiplex PCR, while TCRdb's copy carries only in-frame clones and drops some. The sample carries 1,200 or so clones, more than 70% recorded once. The sequencing input was tumor-adjacent normal tissue. These receptors were obtained from a donor over 35 with non-small cell lung cancer.

This chain joins TRBV28 and TRBJ2-2; TRBD1 aligns across 9 bases. Unmatched junction bases numbered 2, after V lost 3 bases and J lost 3 bases. Germline V CDR1 and CDR2: MDHEN, SYDVKM. The CDR3 has 15 residues. CDR3 sequence (DNA): TGTGCCAGCAGTTTGGGACAGGGTCACACCGGGGAGCTGTTTTTT. It translates to CASSLGQGHTGELFF.

The chain is built from TRBV7-2 and TRBJ1-2; D uncertain. Germline V CDR1 and CDR2: SGHTA, FQGNSA. With 4 bases removed from V and 4 bases from J, the gap between germline ends came to 13 bases. The CDR3 covers 14 residues. The CDR3 DNA reads TGTGCCAGCAGCTCACAAGCGGGATCCTATGGCTACACCTTC. This translates into CASSSQAGSYGYTF.

The chain carries TRBV29-1 and TRBJ2-3; D gene unclear. The germline V gene encodes CDR1 SQVTM and CDR2 ANQGSEA. This CDR3 has 13 residues. Trimming shortened V by 3 bases and J by 4 bases, and 11 bases separated the two germline ends. In DNA form, the CDR3 reads TGCAGCGTTGATGCCGGAAGCTCAGATACGCAGTATTTT. Its translation is CSVDAGSSDTQYF.

The genes are TRBV4-3 and TRBJ2-1; 7 bases fit TRBD2. The CDR3 spans 17 residues. Per the germline V gene, CDR1 is LGHNA and CDR2 is YSLEER. V shed 0 bases, J shed 0 bases, and the junction held 5 bases outside the gene matches. CDR3 sequence (DNA): TGCGCCAGCAGCCAAGACCCCCCTAGCGGCTCCTACAATGAGCAGTTCTTC. It translates to CASSQDPPSGSYNEQFF.

The chain has TRBV18 and TRBJ2-3; D tentatively reads TRBD1 or TRBD2 (5 bases each). The CDR3 has 15 residues. Germline V lookup: CDR1 KGHSH, CDR2 LQKENI. Trimming took off 3 bases at V and 4 bases at J, with 14 bases between the two ends. CDR3 DNA: TGTGCCAGCTCACCCGAGAGGGGCTCCGCAGATACGCAGTATTTT. Translated, it gives CASSPERGSADTQYF.

The J gene is TRBJ1-2, the V gene TRBV19; 7 positions match TRBD1. The junction had 5 bases not matched to a gene; V was cut back by 2 bases and J by 5 bases. Germline CDR1 and CDR2: LNHDA and SQIVND (reference sequence). The CDR3 runs to 14 residues. The CDR3 DNA sequence: TGTGCCAGTAGTATAAGGGACAGCTTATATGGCTACACCTTC. Protein: CASSIRDSLYGYTF. The variable domain in full, completed from reference TRBV19 and TRBJ1-2, reads DGGITQSPKYLFRKEGQNVTLSCEQNLNHDAMYWYRQDPGQGLRLIYYSQIVNDFQKGDIAEGYSVSREKKESFPLTVTSAQKNPTAFYLCASSIRDSLYGYTFGSGTRLTVV.

This clone has a handful of counts. This chain links TRBV5-8 with TRBJ1-4; TRBD1 matches at 8 bases. CDR1 is SGHTS, CDR2 YDEGEE, per germline. After removal of 0 bases from V and 0 bases from J, the junction contained 4 bases not matched to a gene. This CDR3 contains 17 residues. CDR3 loop: CASSLDGTGATNEKLFF. The CDR3, as DNA: TGTGCCAGCAGCTTGGACGGGACAGGTGCAACTAATGAAAAACTGTTTTTT. Based on the CDR3 plus reference TRBV5-8 and TRBJ1-4, the full variable domain is EAGVTQSPTHLIKTRGQQATLRCSPISGHTSVYWYQQALGLGLQFLLWYDEGEERNRGNFPPRFSGRQFPNYSSELNVNALELEDSALYLCASSLDGTGATNEKLFFGSGTQLSVL.

The chain joins TRBV7-2 to TRBJ1-6; D not resolved. The CDR3 sequence is 14 residues long. The germline V and J ends were trimmed by 4 bases and 6 bases, with 10 bases remaining between them. CDR1 and CDR2 from the germline V gene are SGHTA and FQGNSA. CDR3 coding DNA: TGTGCCAGCAGCTCGCCGGGTTTTAATTCACCCCTCCACTTT. It codes for CASSSPGFNSPLHF.

The rearrangement joins TRBV5-1 to TRBJ2-1; D is possibly TRBD1 (5 bases). CDR1 is SGHRS, CDR2 YFSETQ, per germline. Trimming removed 2 bases at V and 2 bases at J, with 8 bases between. This CDR3 comprises 14 residues. The CDR3 bases are TGCGCCAGCAGCTTACAGGACCCCTACAATGAGCAGTTCTTC. This sequence encodes CASSLQDPYNEQFF.

This clone occurred once. The V and J genes are TRBV2 and TRBJ1-6; D gene uncertain. V was clipped by 7 bases and J by 5 bases, with 12 bases between them. The CDR3 loop spans 14 amino acids. Germline CDR1 is SNHLY and CDR2 is FYNNEI. The CDR3 DNA reads TGTGCCAGCACCAACAGAATGAATAATTCACCCCTCCACTTT. Its translation is CASTNRMNNSPLHF.